This is a list of T cell receptor beta chains from one sample in a study of cytomegalovirus exposure and HLA in healthy donors. Some clones are missing from TCRdb's copy, which holds only in-frame ones; the method was immunoSEQ multiplex PCR. Its table lists about 160,000 clones. Sequencing was performed on PBMCs. The receptor set was obtained from a young man in good health and CMV-seronegative. Each CDR3 is given with its conserved first and last residue. The D gene is left open where the match is weak.

v_gene	j_gene	d_gene	CDR3nt	CDR3aa
TRBV7-9	TRBJ2-7	-	TGTGCCAGCAGCTTAGTGGACTCTCACGAGCAGTACTTC	CASSLVDSHEQYF
TRBV19	TRBJ2-2	TRBD1	TGTGCCAGTAGTTCCGGGACAGGGTCCACCGGGGAGCTGTTTTTT	CASSSGTGSTGELFF
TRBV7-9	TRBJ1-1	-	TGTGCCAGCAGCCCACCCCGAAGTGGGGGGGCTGAAGCTTTCTTT	CASSPPRSGGAEAFF
TRBV25-1	TRBJ2-3	TRBD2	TGTGCCAGCAGCGTGGGACTAGCGGCTTCCACAGATACGCAGTATTTT	CASSVGLAASTDTQYF
TRBV29-1	TRBJ1-4	-	TGCAGCGTCCTCAAGGGGGTCAAGGCTAATGAAAAACTGTTTTTT	CSVLKGVKANEKLFF
TRBV10-1	TRBJ2-7	-	TGCGCCAGCAGTGGAGCGGCCCAACGTGGCTACGAGCAGTACTTC	CASSGAAQRGYEQYF
TRBV4-2	TRBJ1-3	-	TGTGCCAGCAGCCGCATACAGGTATCCGGAAACACCATATATTTT	CASSRIQVSGNTIYF
TRBV7-9	TRBJ1-3	-	TGTGCCAGCAGCTTTCGCCGACTCGGAAACACCATATATTTT	CASSFRRLGNTIYF
TRBV13	TRBJ2-7	-	TGTGCCAGCAGCCCAAAGGGGGGGTTTGTGGGGGGCTCCTACGAGCAGTACTTC	CASSPKGGFVGGSYEQYF
TRBV6-5	TRBJ1-1	-	TGTGCCAGCAGTTCTACAGGGTCCACTGAAGCTTTCTTT	CASSSTGSTEAFF
TRBV5-4	TRBJ2-1	-	TGTGCCAGCAGCTCGCAAGCGAGTCCTAGCTCCCGGTTCTTC	CASSSQASPSSRFF
TRBV27	TRBJ1-5	-	TGTGCCAGCAACAACCAGGGTGGCAATCAGCCCCAGCATTTT	CASNNQGGNQPQHF
TRBV4-3	TRBJ1-1	-	TGCGCCAGCAGCCAAGGGGGCAGGGCGAACACTGAAGCTTTCTTT	CASSQGGRANTEAFF
TRBV7-6	TRBJ1-2	TRBD1	TGTGCCAGCAGCCCCCGACAGGGCATATATGGCTACACCTTC	CASSPRQGIYGYTF
TRBV19	TRBJ2-7	TRBD1	TGTGCCAGTAGTATCTCGGGACAGGGACCCTACGAGCAGTACTTC	CASSISGQGPYEQYF
TRBV6-1	TRBJ2-2	TRBD2	TGTGCCAGCAGTGAGGGGACTAGCGGTTCTGCGAACACCGGGGAGCTGTTTTTT	CASSEGTSGSANTGELFF
TRBV19	TRBJ2-3	-	TGTGCCAGTACTGATGGGTCTAGACTCACAGATACGCAGTATTTT	CASTDGSRLTDTQYF
TRBV7-8	TRBJ2-6	-	TGTGCCAGCAGGGGTTTTCCAACTGCGACAGGACACTCTGGGGCCAACGTCCTGACTTTC	CASRGFPTATGHSGANVLTF
TRBV11-2	TRBJ2-5	-	TGTGCCAGCAAACCAGGCGCAGGGATCGAGACCCAGTACTTC	CASKPGAGIETQYF
TRBV4-1	TRBJ2-5	TRBD2	TGCGCCAGCAGCGCGAGCGGGACCACCCAAGAGACCCAGTACTTC	CASSASGTTQETQYF
TRBV7-8	TRBJ2-2	-	TGTGCCAGCAGCTTGCGGGAAAACACCGGGGAGCTGTTTTTT	CASSLRENTGELFF
TRBV6-4	TRBJ2-1	TRBD2	TGTGCCAGCAGTGACTCTTCGCGGACTAGTTATCGCCATGAGCAGTTCTTC	CASSDSSRTSYRHEQFF
TRBV7-8	TRBJ2-1	-	TGTGCCAGCAGCTTGGGTAGTTTAGGGTTAGCGATCCGCAATGAGCAGTTCTTC	CASSLGSLGLAIRNEQFF
TRBV6-5	TRBJ2-1	TRBD2	TGTGCCAGCAGTTACCTGACTAGCGGTTCCTACAATGAGCAGTTCTTC	CASSYLTSGSYNEQFF
TRBV10-2	TRBJ2-3	TRBD2	TGCGCCAGCAGTGAGCCGGGACTAGCGGGAGCTGATACGCAGTATTTT	CASSEPGLAGADTQYF
TRBV4-1	TRBJ2-3	TRBD2	TGCGCCAGCAGCCTTATGGGACTAGCTGCAGATACGCAGTATTTT	CASSLMGLAADTQYF
TRBV27	TRBJ2-1	-	TGTGCCAGCAAAAGGGACACCTACAATGAGCAGTTCTTC	CASKRDTYNEQFF
TRBV23-1	TRBJ2-1	TRBD2	TGCGCCAGCAGTCAAAACGGACTAGCGGGAAGGATGTACAATGAGCAGTTCTTC	CASSQNGLAGRMYNEQFF
TRBV19	TRBJ2-7	-	TGTGCCAGTAGTATAGTATTGGGGAGCTACGAGCAGTACTTC	CASSIVLGSYEQYF
TRBV29-1	TRBJ1-2	-	TGCAGCGTTGATTTGCGGGGTAACTATGGCTACACCTTC	CSVDLRGNYGYTF
TRBV5-1	TRBJ2-3	-	TGCGCCAGCAGCATTGTCTCAGATACGCAGTATTTT	CASSIVSDTQYF
TRBV6-5	TRBJ2-5	-	TGTGCCAGCATGGGGCATTCGCAAGAGACCCAGTACTTC	CASMGHSQETQYF
TRBV6-1	TRBJ2-2	-	TGTGCCAGCAGTGAAGGGCGGTTAACCGGGGAGCTGTTTTTT	CASSEGRLTGELFF
TRBV10-1	TRBJ2-1	TRBD2	TGCGCCAGCAGTGTGGGTGCGGGAGGCACCTCCTACAATGAGCAGTTCTTC	CASSVGAGGTSYNEQFF
TRBV7-2	TRBJ1-1	-	TGTGCCAGCAGCTTACGGGGGGTGAACACTGAAGCTTTCTTT	CASSLRGVNTEAFF
TRBV9	TRBJ1-1	TRBD1	TGTGCCAGCAGCGTTGGGGACAGTGAAGCTTTCTTT	CASSVGDSEAFF
TRBV7-6	TRBJ2-3	-	TGTGCCAGCAGCTTATATCCAGATACGCAGTATTTT	CASSLYPDTQYF
TRBV28	TRBJ2-2	TRBD1	TGTGCCAGCAGTTCCGGGACAGGGGTGCCCGGGGAGCTGTTTTTT	CASSSGTGVPGELFF
TRBV4-3	TRBJ2-3	-	TGCGCCAGCAGCCAAGATGAGCACTTTTCCGTTACGCAGTATTTT	CASSQDEHFSVTQYF